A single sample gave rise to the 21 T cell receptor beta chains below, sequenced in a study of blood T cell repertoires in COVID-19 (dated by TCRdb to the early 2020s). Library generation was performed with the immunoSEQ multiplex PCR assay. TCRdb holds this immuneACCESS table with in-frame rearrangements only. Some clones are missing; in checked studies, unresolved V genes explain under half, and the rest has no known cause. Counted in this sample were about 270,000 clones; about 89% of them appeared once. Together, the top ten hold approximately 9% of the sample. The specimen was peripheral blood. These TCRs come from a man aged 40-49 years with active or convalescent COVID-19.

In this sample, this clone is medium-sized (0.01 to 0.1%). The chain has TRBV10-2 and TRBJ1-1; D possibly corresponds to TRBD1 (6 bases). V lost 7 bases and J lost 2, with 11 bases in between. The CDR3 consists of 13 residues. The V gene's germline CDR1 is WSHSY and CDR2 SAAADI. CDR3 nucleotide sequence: TGCGCCAGCATGGGACATCCCAACACTGAAGCTTTCTTT. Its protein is CASMGHPNTEAFF.

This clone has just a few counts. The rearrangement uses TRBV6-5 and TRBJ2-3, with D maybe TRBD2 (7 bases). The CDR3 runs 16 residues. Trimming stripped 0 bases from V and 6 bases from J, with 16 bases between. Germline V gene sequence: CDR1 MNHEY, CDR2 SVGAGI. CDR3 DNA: TGTGCCAGCAGTTACTCGACGAGGGGGGGCCACGATACGCAGTATTTT. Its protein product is CASSYSTRGGHDTQYF.

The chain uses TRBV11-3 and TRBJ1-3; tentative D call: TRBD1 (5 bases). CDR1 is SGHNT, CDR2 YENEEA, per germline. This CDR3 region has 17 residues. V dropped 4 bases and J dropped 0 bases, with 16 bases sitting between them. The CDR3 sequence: CASSSNKGQSSGNTIYF. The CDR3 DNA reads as TGTGCCAGCAGCTCAAACAAGGGGCAATCCTCTGGAAACACCATATATTTT.

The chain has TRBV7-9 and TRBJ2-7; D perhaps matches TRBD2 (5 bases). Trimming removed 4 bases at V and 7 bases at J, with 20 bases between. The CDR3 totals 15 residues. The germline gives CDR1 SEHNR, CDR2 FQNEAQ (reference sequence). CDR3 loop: CASSSQRLAPWEQYF. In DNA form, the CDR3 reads TGTGCCAGCAGCTCACAAAGGCTAGCTCCCTGGGAGCAGTACTTC. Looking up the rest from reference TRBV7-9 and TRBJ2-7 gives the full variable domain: DTGVSQNPRHKITKRGQNVTFRCDPISEHNRLYWYRQTLGQGPEFLTYFQNEAQLEKSRLLSDRFSAERPKGSFSTLEIQRTEQGDSAMYLCASSSQRLAPWEQYFGPGTRLTVT.

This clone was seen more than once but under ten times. CDR3 residues: CASSREFGGTNEGYTF. Here the CDR3 DNA reads TGTGCCAGCTCTCGGGAATTCGGGGGGACGAATGAGGGCTACACCTTC. The chain combines TRBV18 with TRBJ1-2; a possible D gene is TRBD1 (5 bases). Germline values: CDR1 KGHSH, CDR2 LQKENI. There are 16 residues in the CDR3. V was clipped by 6 bases and J by 8 bases, with 25 bases between them.

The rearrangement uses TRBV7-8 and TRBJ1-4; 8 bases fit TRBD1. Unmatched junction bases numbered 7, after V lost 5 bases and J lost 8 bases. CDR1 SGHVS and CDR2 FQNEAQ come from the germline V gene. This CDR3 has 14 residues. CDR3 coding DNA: TGTGCCAGCAGCCGAGACAGGGGTGGGGAAAAACTGTTTTTT. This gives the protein CASSRDRGGEKLFF.

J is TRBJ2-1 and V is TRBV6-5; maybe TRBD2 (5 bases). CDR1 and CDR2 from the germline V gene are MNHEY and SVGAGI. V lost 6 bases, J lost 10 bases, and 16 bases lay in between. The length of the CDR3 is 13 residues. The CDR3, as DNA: TGTGCCAGCAGGCTCACTAGGGCGCGCGAGCAGTTCTTC. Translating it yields CASRLTRAREQFF.

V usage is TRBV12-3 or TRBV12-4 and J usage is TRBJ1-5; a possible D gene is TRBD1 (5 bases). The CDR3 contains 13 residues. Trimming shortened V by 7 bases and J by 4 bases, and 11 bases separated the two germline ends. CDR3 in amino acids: CASNGGGNQPQHF. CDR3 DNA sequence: TGTGCCAGCAACGGGGGAGGTAATCAGCCCCAGCATTTT.

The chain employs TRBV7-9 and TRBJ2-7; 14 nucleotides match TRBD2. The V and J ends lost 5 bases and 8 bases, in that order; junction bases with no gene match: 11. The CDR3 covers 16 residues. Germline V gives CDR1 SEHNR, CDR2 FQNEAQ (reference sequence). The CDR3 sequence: CASSPPGLAGGLQQYF. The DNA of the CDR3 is TGTGCCAGCAGCCCCCCAGGACTAGCGGGAGGTTTACAGCAGTACTTC.

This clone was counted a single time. The CDR3 loop is CASRQGSYEQYF. CDR3 nucleotide sequence: TGTGCCAGCAGACAGGGTAGCTACGAGCAGTACTTC. The gene calls are TRBV2 and TRBJ2-7; D is possibly TRBD1 (6 bases). Looked up from germline, CDR1 is SNHLY and CDR2 is FYNNEI. The germline V and J ends were trimmed by 6 bases and 3 bases, with 9 bases remaining between them. There are 12 residues in the CDR3.

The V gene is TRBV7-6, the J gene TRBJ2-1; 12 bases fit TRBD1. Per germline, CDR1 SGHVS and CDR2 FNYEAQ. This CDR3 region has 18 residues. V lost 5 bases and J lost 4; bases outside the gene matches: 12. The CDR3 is CASSGAAMGQGAYNEQFF. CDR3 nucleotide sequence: TGTGCCAGCAGCGGGGCGGCAATGGGACAGGGGGCATACAATGAGCAGTTCTTC. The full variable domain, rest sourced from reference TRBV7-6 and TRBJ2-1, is GAGVSQSPRYKVTKRGQDVALRCDPISGHVSLYWYRQALGQGPEFLTYFNYEAQQDKSGLPNDRFSAERPEGSISTLTIQRTEQRDSAMYRCASSGAAMGQGAYNEQFFGPGTRLTVL.

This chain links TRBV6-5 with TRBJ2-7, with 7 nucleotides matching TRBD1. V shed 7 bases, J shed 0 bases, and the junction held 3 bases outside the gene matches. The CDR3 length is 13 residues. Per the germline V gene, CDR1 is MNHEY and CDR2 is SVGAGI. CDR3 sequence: CASKTGLSYEQYF. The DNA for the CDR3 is TGTGCCAGCAAGACAGGGCTCTCCTACGAGCAGTACTTC.

The CDR3 region is CAWSRGPGANVLTF. The CDR3 DNA follows: TGTGCCTGGAGCAGGGGGCCTGGGGCCAACGTCCTGACTTTC. This sequence joins TRBV30 and TRBJ2-6; 8 positions agree with TRBD1. The CDR3 spans 14 residues. The ends lost 3 bases at V and 2 bases at J; junction bases unmatched: 0. Germline loops: CDR1 GTSNPN, CDR2 SVGIG (reference sequence). The whole variable domain, filled in from reference TRBV30 and TRBJ2-6, reads SQTIHQWPATLVQPVGSPLSLECTVEGTSNPNLYWYRQAAGRGLQLLFYSVGIGQISSEVPQNLSASRPQDRQFILSSKKLLLSDSGFYLCAWSRGPGANVLTFGAGSRLTVL.

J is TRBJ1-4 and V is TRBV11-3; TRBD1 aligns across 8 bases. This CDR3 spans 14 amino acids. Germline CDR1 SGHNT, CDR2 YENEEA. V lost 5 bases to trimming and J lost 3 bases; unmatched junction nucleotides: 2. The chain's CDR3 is CASSQGQANEKLFF. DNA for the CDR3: TGTGCCAGCAGCCAGGGACAGGCTAATGAAAAACTGTTTTTT.

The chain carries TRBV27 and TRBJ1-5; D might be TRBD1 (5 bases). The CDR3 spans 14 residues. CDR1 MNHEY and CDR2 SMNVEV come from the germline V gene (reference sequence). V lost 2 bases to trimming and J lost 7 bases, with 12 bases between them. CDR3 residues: CASSLGGNMQPQHF. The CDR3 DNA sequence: TGTGCCAGCAGTTTAGGGGGGAATATGCAGCCCCAGCATTTT.

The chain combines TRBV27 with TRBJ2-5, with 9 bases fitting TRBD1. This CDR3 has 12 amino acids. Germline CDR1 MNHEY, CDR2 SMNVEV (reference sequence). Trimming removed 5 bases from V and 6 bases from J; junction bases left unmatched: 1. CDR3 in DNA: TGTGCCAGCAGTGGGACAGGGAAGACCCAGTACTTC. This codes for CASSGTGKTQYF.

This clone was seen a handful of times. The CDR3, as DNA: TGTGCCAGCAAAAGGGAGAGAGGCACTGAAGCTTTCTTT. Protein: CASKRERGTEAFF. V and J are TRBV2 and TRBJ1-1; D gene uncertain. This CDR3 has 13 residues. Germline V gene sequence: CDR1 SNHLY, CDR2 FYNNEI. Trimming removed 7 bases at V and 4 bases at J, with 13 bases between.

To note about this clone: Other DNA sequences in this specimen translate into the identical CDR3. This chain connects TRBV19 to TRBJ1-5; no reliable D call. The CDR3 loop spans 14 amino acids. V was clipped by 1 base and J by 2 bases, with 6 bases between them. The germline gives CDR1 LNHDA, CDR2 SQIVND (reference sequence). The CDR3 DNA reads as TGTGCCAGTAGTATAGGGCAAGGCAATCAGCCCCAGCATTTT. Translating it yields CASSIGQGNQPQHF.

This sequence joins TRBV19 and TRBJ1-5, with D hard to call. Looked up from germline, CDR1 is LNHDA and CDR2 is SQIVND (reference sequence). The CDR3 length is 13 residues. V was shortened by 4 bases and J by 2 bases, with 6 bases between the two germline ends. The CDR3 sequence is CASSNGGNQPQHF. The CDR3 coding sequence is TGTGCCAGTAGTAACGGGGGCAATCAGCCCCAGCATTTT. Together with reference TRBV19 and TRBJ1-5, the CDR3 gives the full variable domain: DGGITQSPKYLFRKEGQNVTLSCEQNLNHDAMYWYRQDPGQGLRLIYYSQIVNDFQKGDIAEGYSVSREKKESFPLTVTSAQKNPTAFYLCASSNGGNQPQHFGDGTRLSIL.

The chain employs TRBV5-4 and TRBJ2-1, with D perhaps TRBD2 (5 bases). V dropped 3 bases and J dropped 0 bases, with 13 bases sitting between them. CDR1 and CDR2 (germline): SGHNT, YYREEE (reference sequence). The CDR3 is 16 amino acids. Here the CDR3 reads CASSSGTLHSYNEQFF. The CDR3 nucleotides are TGTGCCAGCAGCTCGGGAACACTGCACTCCTACAATGAGCAGTTCTTC. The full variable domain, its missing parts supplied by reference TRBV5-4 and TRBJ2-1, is ETGVTQSPTHLIKTRGQQVTLRCSSQSGHNTVSWYQQALGQGPQFIFQYYREEENGRGNFPPRFSGLQFPNYSSELNVNALELDDSALYLCASSSGTLHSYNEQFFGPGTRLTVL.

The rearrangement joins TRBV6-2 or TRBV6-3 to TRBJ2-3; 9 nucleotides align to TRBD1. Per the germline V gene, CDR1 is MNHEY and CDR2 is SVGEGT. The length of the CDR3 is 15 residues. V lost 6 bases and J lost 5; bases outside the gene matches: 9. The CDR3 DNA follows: TGTGCCAGCAGCCCGTGGACAGGGGATCAAGATACGCAGTATTTT. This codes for CASSPWTGDQDTQYF.